This T cell receptor beta chain is drawn from a study of siplizumab effects on memory and regulatory T cells. V was cut by 5 bases and J by 3 bases, with 20 bases left in between. Germline CDR1 reads KGHSH; CDR2 reads LQKENI. The CDR3 extends over 16 amino acids. With regard to this clone: Antigen unknown.

Some clones are missing from TCRdb's copy, which holds only in-frame ones; the method was immunoSEQ multiplex PCR. The sample consists of tens of thousands of clones, about nine tenths of them appearing once. Study results and limitations: Suppressive function of proliferating Tregs from siplizumab cultures was not confirmed. In controls, 25% to 30% of mappable alloreactive CD4+ clones were Treg-derived on average, versus around 69% with siplizumab.

The TCR was taken from a human donor in good health. The chain is built from TRBV18 and TRBJ2-7, with a tentative D call TRBD2 (5 bases). Sequenced: Tregs sorted from blood. The CDR3 DNA reads as TGTGCCAGCTCAGCAGTCAGCGGTACTTCACTCTACGAGCAGTACTTC. Protein sequence: CASSAVSGTSLYEQYF.